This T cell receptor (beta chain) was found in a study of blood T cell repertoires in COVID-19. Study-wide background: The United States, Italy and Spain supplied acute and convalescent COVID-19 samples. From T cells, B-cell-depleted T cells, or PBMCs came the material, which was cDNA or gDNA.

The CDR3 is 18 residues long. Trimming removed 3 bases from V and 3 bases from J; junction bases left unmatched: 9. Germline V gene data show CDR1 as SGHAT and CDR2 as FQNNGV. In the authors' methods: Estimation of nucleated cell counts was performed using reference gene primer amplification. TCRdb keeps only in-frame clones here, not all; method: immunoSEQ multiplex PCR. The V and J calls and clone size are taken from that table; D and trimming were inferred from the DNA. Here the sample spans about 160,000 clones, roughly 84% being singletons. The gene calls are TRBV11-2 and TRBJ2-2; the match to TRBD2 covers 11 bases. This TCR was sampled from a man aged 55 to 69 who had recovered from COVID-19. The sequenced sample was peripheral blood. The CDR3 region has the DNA TGTGCCAGCAGCTTTCGTAGCGGGGGGGCCAGGGACACCGGGGAGCTGTTTTTT. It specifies CASSFRSGGARDTGELFF. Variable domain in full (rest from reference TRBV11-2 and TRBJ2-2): EAGVAQSPRYKIIEKRQSVAFWCNPISGHATLYWYQQILGQGPKLLIQFQNNGVVDDSQLPKDRFSAERLKGVDSTLKIQPAKLEDSAVYLCASSFRSGGARDTGELFFGEGSRLTVL.